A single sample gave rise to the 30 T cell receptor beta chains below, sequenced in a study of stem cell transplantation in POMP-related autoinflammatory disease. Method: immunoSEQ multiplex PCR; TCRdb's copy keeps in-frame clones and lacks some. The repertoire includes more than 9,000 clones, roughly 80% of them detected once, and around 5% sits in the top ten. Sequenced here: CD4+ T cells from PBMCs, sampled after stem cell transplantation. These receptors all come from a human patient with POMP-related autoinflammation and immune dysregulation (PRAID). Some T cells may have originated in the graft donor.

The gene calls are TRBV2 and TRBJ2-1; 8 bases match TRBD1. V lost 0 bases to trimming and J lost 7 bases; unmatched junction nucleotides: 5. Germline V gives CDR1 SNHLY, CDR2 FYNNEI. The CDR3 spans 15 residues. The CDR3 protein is CASSEADRVKNEQFF. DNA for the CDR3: TGTGCCAGCAGTGAAGCGGACAGGGTGAAGAATGAGCAGTTCTTC.

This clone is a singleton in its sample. The CDR3 spells CASSRAGMGNYGYTF. In DNA, the CDR3 is TGTGCCAGTAGTAGGGCAGGGATGGGTAACTATGGCTACACCTTC. The chain joins TRBV19 to TRBJ1-2; tentative D call: TRBD1 (5 bases). Trimming took off 4 bases at V and 1 base at J, with 13 bases between the two ends. From germline, CDR1 is LNHDA and CDR2 SQIVND (reference sequence). This CDR3 region has 15 residues.

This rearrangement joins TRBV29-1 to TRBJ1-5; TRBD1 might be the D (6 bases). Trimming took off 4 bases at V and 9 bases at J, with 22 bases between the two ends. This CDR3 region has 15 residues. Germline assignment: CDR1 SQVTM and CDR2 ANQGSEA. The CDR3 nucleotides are TGCAGCGTTGTAAGCAGACGGACAGAAACCCGGCCCCAGCATTTT. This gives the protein CSVVSRRTETRPQHF.

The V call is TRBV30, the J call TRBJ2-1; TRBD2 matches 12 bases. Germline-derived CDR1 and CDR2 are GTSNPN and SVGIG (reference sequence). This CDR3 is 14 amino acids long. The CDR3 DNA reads TGTGCTATGACTAGCGGGAGCTCCTACAATGAGCAGTTCTTC. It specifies CAMTSGSSYNEQFF.

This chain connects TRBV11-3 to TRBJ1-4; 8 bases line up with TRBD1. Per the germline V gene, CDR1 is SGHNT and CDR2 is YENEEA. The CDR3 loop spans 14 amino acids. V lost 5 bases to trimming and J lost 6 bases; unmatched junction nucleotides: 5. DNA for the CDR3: TGTGCCAGCAGCCCAGGGGGCCGGGATGAAAAACTGTTTTTT. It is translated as CASSPGGRDEKLFF.

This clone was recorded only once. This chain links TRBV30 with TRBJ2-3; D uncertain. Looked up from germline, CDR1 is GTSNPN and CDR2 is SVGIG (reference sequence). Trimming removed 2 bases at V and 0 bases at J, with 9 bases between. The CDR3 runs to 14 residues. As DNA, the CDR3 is TGTGCCTGGAGTTGGCGTTCTAGCACAGATACGCAGTATTTT. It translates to CAWSWRSSTDTQYF. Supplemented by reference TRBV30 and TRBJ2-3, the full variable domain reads SQTIHQWPATLVQPVGSPLSLECTVEGTSNPNLYWYRQAAGRGLQLLFYSVGIGQISSEVPQNLSASRPQDRQFILSSKKLLLSDSGFYLCAWSWRSSTDTQYFGPGTRLTVL.

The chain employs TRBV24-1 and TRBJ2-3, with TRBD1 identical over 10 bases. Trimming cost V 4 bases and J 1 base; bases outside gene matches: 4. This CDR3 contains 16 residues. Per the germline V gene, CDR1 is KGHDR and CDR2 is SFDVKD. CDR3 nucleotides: TGTGCCACCAGTGACCCCGGGACAGGGGGCACAGATACGCAGTATTTT. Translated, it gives CATSDPGTGGTDTQYF.

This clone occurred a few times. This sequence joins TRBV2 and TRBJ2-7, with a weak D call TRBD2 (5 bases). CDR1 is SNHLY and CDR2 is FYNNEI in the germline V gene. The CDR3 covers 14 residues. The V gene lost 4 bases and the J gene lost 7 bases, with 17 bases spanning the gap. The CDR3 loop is CASSAQLGSGEQYF. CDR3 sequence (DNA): TGTGCCAGCAGTGCACAGTTGGGGTCGGGGGAGCAGTACTTC.

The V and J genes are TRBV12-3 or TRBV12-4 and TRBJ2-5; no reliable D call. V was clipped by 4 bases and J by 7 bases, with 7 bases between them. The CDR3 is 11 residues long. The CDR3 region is CASSSLGTQYF. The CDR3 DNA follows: TGTGCCAGCAGTTCTTTGGGGACCCAGTACTTC.

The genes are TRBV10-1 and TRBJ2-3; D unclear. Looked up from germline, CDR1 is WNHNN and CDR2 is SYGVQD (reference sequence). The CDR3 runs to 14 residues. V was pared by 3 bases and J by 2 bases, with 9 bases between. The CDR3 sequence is CASSDPDFTDTQYF. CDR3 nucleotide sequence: TGCGCCAGCAGTGACCCCGACTTCACAGATACGCAGTATTTT.

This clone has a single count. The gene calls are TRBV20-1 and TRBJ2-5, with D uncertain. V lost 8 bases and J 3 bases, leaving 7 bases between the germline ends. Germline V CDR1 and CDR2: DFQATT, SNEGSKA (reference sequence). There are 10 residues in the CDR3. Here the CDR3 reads CSFQKETQYF. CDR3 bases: TGCAGTTTCCAGAAAGAGACCCAGTACTTC.

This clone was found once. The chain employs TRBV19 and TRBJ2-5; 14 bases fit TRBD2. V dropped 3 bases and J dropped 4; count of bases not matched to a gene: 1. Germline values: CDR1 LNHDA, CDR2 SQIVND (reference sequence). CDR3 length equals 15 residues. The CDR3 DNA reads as TGTGCCAGTAGTATTGGGACTAGCGGGAGAGAGACCCAGTACTTC. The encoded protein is CASSIGTSGRETQYF.

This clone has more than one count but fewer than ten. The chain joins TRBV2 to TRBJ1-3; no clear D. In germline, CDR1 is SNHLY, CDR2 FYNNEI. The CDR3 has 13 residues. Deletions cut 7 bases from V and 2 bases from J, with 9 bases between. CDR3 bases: TGTGCCAGCAAACGAGGGACTGGAAACACCATATATTTT. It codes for CASKRGTGNTIYF. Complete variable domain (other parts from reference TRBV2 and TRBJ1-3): EPEVTQTPSHQVTQMGQEVILRCVPISNHLYFYWYRQILGQKVEFLVSFYNNEISEKSEIFDDQFSVERPDGSNFTLKIRSTKLEDSAMYFCASKRGTGNTIYFGEGSWLTVV.

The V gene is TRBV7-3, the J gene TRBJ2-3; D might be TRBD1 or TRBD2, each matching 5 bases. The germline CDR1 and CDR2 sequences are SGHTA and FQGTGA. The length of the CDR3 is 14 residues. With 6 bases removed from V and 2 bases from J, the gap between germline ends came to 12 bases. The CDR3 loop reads CASSLGTSTDTQYF. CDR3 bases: TGTGCCAGCAGTCTTGGGACCTCCACAGATACGCAGTATTTT.

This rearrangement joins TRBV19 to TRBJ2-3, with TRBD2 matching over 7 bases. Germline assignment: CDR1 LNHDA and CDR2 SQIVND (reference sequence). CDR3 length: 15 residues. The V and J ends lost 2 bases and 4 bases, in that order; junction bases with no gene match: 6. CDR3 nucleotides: TGTGCCAGTAGTATACGTGGGAGGGCCCCAGATACGCAGTATTTT. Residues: CASSIRGRAPDTQYF.

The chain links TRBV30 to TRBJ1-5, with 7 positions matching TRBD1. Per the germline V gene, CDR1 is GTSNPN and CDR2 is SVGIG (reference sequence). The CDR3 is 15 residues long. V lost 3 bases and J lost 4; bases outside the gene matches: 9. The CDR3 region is CAWSYGQAPNQPQHF. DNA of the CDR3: TGTGCCTGGAGCTATGGACAGGCGCCTAATCAGCCCCAGCATTTT.

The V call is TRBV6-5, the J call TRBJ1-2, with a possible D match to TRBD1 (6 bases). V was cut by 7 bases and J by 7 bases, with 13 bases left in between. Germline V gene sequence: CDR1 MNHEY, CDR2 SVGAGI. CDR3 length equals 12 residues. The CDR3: CASTPRGGGYTF. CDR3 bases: TGTGCCAGCACTCCCCGAGGGGGTGGCTACACCTTC.

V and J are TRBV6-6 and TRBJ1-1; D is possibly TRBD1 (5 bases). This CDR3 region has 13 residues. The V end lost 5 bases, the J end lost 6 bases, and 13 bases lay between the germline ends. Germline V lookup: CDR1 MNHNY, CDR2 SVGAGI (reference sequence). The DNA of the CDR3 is TGTGCCAGCAGTCAACTACAGGATGCTGAAGCTTTCTTT. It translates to CASSQLQDAEAFF.

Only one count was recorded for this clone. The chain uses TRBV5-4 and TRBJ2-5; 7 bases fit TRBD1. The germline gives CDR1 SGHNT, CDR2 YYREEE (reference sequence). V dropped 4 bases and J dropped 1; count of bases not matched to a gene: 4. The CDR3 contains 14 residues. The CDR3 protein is CASSVGQSQETQYF. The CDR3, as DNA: TGTGCCAGCAGCGTGGGACAGTCCCAAGAGACCCAGTACTTC. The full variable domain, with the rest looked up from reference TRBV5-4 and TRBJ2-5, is ETGVTQSPTHLIKTRGQQVTLRCSSQSGHNTVSWYQQALGQGPQFIFQYYREEENGRGNFPPRFSGLQFPNYSSELNVNALELDDSALYLCASSVGQSQETQYFGPGTRLLVL.

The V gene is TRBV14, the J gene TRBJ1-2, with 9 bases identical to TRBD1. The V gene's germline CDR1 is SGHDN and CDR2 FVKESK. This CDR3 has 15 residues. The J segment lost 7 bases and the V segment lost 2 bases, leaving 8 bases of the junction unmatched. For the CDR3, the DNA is TGTGCCAGCAGCCAAAGTGGACAGGGGACTGCTGGCTACACCTTC. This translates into CASSQSGQGTAGYTF.

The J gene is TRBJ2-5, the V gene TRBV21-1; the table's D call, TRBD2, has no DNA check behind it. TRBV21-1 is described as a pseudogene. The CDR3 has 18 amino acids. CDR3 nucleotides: TGTGCCAGCAGCCGACTAGCGGGAGAGGGAAGGATCAGGAAGACCCAGTACTTC. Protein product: CASSRLAGEGRIRKTQYF.

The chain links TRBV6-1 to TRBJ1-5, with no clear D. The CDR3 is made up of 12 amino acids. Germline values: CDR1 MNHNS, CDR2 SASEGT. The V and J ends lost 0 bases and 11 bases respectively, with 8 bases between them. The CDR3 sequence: CASSEAQRAQHF. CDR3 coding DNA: TGTGCCAGCAGTGAAGCCCAGAGAGCCCAGCATTTT.

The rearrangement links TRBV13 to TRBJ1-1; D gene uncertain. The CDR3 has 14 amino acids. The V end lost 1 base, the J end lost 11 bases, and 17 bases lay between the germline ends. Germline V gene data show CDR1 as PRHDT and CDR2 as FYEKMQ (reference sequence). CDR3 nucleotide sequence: TGTGCCAGCAGCTTAGTGCGGCAGCCAGATGAGGCTTTCTTT. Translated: CASSLVRQPDEAFF.

In DNA, the CDR3 is TGTGCCAGCAGTCACACCACCTACGAGCAGTACTTC. Protein: CASSHTTYEQYF. This chain links TRBV6-6 with TRBJ2-7; D unclear. Germline-derived CDR1 and CDR2 are MNHNY and SVGAGI (reference sequence). The CDR3 spans 12 residues. V was clipped by 5 bases and J by 2 bases, with 7 bases between them.

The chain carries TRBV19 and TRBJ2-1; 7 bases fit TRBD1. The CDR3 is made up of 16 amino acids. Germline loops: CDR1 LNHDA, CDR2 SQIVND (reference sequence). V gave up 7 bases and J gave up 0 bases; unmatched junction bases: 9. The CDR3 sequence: CASNTPGTASYNEQFF. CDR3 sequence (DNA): TGTGCCAGTAACACCCCGGGGACAGCCTCCTACAATGAGCAGTTCTTC. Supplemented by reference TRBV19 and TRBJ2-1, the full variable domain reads DGGITQSPKYLFRKEGQNVTLSCEQNLNHDAMYWYRQDPGQGLRLIYYSQIVNDFQKGDIAEGYSVSREKKESFPLTVTSAQKNPTAFYLCASNTPGTASYNEQFFGPGTRLTVL.

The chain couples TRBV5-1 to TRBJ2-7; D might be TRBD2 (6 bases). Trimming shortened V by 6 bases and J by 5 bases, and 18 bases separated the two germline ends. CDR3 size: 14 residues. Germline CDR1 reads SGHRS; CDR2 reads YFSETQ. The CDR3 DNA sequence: TGCGCCAGCAACCTCGGTGGAGGGGTCAACGAGCAGTACTTC. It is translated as CASNLGGGVNEQYF.

For the CDR3, the DNA is TGTGCCTGGAGCCCCTTGATGAACACTGAAGCTTTCTTT. Translated, it gives CAWSPLMNTEAFF. The chain uses TRBV30 and TRBJ1-1; no clear D gene. Trimming removed 3 bases at V and 0 bases at J, with 8 bases between. In germline, CDR1 is GTSNPN, CDR2 SVGIG (reference sequence). The CDR3 totals 13 residues.

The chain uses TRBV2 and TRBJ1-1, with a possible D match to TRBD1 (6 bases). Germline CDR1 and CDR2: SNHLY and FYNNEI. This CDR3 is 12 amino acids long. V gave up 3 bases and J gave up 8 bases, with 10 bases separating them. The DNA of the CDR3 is TGTGCCAGCAGTGAGGACAGCCCAGAAGCTTTCTTT. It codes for CASSEDSPEAFF.

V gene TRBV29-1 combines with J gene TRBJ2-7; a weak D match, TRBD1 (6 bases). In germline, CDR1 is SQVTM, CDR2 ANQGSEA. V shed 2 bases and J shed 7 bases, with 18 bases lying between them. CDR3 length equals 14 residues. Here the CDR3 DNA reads TGCAGCGTTGAATCACCTGGGGGCTACGCGGAGCAGTACTTC. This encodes CSVESPGGYAEQYF.

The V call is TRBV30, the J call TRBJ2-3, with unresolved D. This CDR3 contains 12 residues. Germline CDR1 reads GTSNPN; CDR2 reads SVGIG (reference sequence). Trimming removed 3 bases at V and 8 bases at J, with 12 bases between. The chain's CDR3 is CAWSAATGTQYF. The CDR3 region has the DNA TGTGCCTGGAGCGCAGCAACCGGTACGCAGTATTTT. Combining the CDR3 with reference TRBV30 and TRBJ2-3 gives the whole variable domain SQTIHQWPATLVQPVGSPLSLECTVEGTSNPNLYWYRQAAGRGLQLLFYSVGIGQISSEVPQNLSASRPQDRQFILSSKKLLLSDSGFYLCAWSAATGTQYFGPGTRLTVL.